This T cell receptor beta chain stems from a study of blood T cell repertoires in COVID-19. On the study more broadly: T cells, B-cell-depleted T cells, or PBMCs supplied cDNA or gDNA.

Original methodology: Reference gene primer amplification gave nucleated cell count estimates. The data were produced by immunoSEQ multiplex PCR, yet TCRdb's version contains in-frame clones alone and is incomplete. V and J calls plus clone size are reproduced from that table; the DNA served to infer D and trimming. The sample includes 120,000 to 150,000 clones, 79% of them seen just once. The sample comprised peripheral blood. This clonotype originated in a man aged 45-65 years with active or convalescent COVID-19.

CDR3 protein: CASSPGTGGYNEQFF. DNA for the CDR3: TGTGCCAGCAGCCCGGGGACAGGGGGCTACAATGAGCAGTTCTTC. The V gene is TRBV11-3, the J gene TRBJ2-1, with TRBD1 identical over 11 bases. CDR3 length equals 15 residues. The V and J ends lost 5 bases and 3 bases, in that order; junction bases with no gene match: 3. The germline V gene encodes CDR1 SGHNT and CDR2 YENEEA.